This is a list of T cell receptor beta chains from one sample in a study of a mutant IDH1 vaccine in newly diagnosed glioma. These receptors have no identified antigens. Profiled with immunoSEQ multiplex PCR; TCRdb holds only in-frame clones, not every one. Here the sample spans tens of thousands of clones, approximately 80% being singletons. The material sequenced was PBMCs, taken from a glioma patient whose treatment included an IDH1 peptide vaccine. The receptors shown here come from a man younger than 35 with glioma. Each CDR3 is given with its conserved first and last residue. The D gene is left open where the match is weak. Rows give clone size only sometimes, using once, few, many, or a class for an expanded clone.

>.|.|TRBV30|TRBJ1-1
CAWGIMNTEAFF
TGTGCCTGGGGGATTATGAACACTGAAGCTTTCTTT
>.|.|TRBV18|TRBJ1-1
CASSARGRTEAFF
TGTGCCAGCTCAGCCAGGGGAAGGACTGAAGCTTTCTTT
>TRBD1|.|TRBV9|TRBJ2-6
CASSSGDRLSGANVLTF
TGTGCCAGCAGCTCAGGGGACAGGCTCTCTGGGGCCAACGTCCTGACTTTC
>TRBD1|.|TRBV9|TRBJ1-3
CASSPLGGGTGNTIYF
TGTGCCAGCAGCCCCCTGGGAGGGGGCACTGGAAACACCATATATTTT
>.|.|TRBV7-2|TRBJ2-7
CASSYFGQRDEQYF
TGTGCCAGCAGCTATTTTGGCCAGAGGGACGAGCAGTACTTC
>.|.|TRBV27|TRBJ1-5
CASRSLNDRNNQPQHF
TGTGCCAGCAGGTCACTTAACGACAGAAACAATCAGCCCCAGCATTTT
>TRBD2|.|TRBV30|TRBJ2-1
CACVGRLAGDSYNEQFF
TGTGCCTGCGTCGGGAGACTAGCGGGGGACTCCTACAATGAGCAGTTCTTC
>.|.|TRBV5-8|TRBJ1-1
CASSFRHTEAFF
TGTGCCAGCAGCTTCCGCCACACTGAAGCTTTCTTT
>.|.|TRBV9|TRBJ2-5
CASSVEIVGQETQYF
TGTGCCAGCAGCGTAGAAATAGTAGGACAAGAGACCCAGTACTTC
>.|medium-sized|TRBV19|TRBJ2-7
CASSIGGGQGFYEQYF
TGTGCCAGTAGTATCGGCGGCGGGCAGGGGTTTTACGAGCAGTACTTC
>TRBD1|.|TRBV15|TRBJ2-1
CATSFKQPGQGDNEQFF
TGTGCCACCAGCTTCAAGCAACCGGGACAGGGGGACAATGAGCAGTTCTTC
>.|.|TRBV19|TRBJ2-1
CASSIVTGANEQFF
TGTGCCAGTAGTATAGTCACCGGGGCCAATGAGCAGTTCTTC
>.|.|TRBV6-4|TRBJ2-1
CASSDKTSNEQFF
TGTGCCAGCAGTGACAAGACTAGCAATGAGCAGTTCTTC
>TRBD2|once|TRBV9|TRBJ2-4
CASSVGLAVGMGNIQYF
TGTGCCAGCAGCGTAGGACTAGCGGTGGGTATGGGAAACATTCAGTACTTC
>.|.|TRBV6-5|TRBJ1-1
CASSYSELNTEAFF
TGTGCCAGCAGTTACTCGGAATTGAACACTGAAGCTTTCTTT
>TRBD1|.|TRBV19|TRBJ2-2
CASADRGQGTGELFF
TGTGCCAGTGCCGACAGGGGGCAAGGGACCGGGGAGCTGTTTTTT
>.|.|TRBV11-2|TRBJ1-4
CASSFNSGATNEKLFF
TGTGCCAGCAGCTTCAACTCAGGGGCAACTAATGAAAAACTGTTTTTT
>.|.|TRBV30|TRBJ2-7
CAWKTAPWEQYF
TGTGCCTGGAAGACAGCCCCCTGGGAGCAGTACTTC
>TRBD1|.|TRBV19|TRBJ2-5
CASSLDLGQQETQYF
TGTGCCAGTAGCCTGGACCTGGGACAGCAAGAGACCCAGTACTTC
>.|.|TRBV30|TRBJ1-2
CAWSIGAGVGGYTF
TGTGCCTGGAGTATTGGGGCAGGGGTCGGTGGCTACACCTTC
>TRBD1|few|TRBV6-7|TRBJ1-5
CASTLPRQGAQGNQPQHF
TGTGCCAGCACCCTACCCCGGCAGGGGGCGCAAGGCAATCAGCCCCAGCATTTT
>.|.|TRBV6-5|TRBJ1-2
CASSYYPGPNYGYTF
TGTGCCAGCAGTTACTACCCAGGACCGAACTATGGCTACACCTTC
>TRBD2|.|TRBV7-2|TRBJ2-2
CASSSRDYNTGELFF
TGTGCCAGCAGCTCCCGGGACTACAACACCGGGGAGCTGTTTTTT
>TRBD2|.|TRBV4-3|TRBJ2-2
CASSHGLAGGPRTGELFF
TGCGCCAGCAGCCACGGACTAGCGGGGGGGCCGAGAACCGGGGAGCTGTTTTTT
>TRBD2|.|TRBV25-1|TRBJ2-2
CASSGRGAGELFF
TGTGCCAGCAGTGGGCGGGGGGCCGGGGAGCTGTTTTTT
>TRBD2|.|TRBV7-6|TRBJ2-7
CASSSGLGGEQYF
TGTGCCAGCAGCTCAGGACTAGGAGGCGAGCAGTACTTC
>.|.|TRBV2|TRBJ2-1
CASSQTSGDGEQFF
TGTGCCAGCAGTCAGACCTCAGGGGACGGTGAGCAGTTCTTC